This is a list of T cell receptor beta chains from one sample in a study of cytomegalovirus exposure and HLA in healthy donors. Libraries were prepared by immunoSEQ multiplex PCR; TCRdb keeps only in-frame clonotypes and omits some of them. Altogether approximately 100,000 clones are present, about 68% being singletons, with the ten largest covering around 4%. Sequencing was performed on PBMCs. The receptors here all came from a man aged 25-40 years in good health and CMV-seropositive. The CDR3 runs from the conserved cysteine through the conserved F or W. The D gene is left open where the match is weak. Size tells how often a clone was seen (once, few, many) or the class of an expanded clone, and some rows leave it out.

abundance: -
j_gene: TRBJ1-2
v_gene: TRBV7-9
d_gene: -
CDR3aa: CASSLTGRGIESYGYTF
CDR3nt: TGTGCCAGCAGCTTAACGGGGAGGGGGATTGAGAGCTATGGCTACACCTTC

abundance: -
j_gene: TRBJ1-1
v_gene: TRBV6-6
d_gene: -
CDR3aa: CASSTGGGTEAFF
CDR3nt: TGTGCCAGCAGTACGGGGGGAGGCACTGAAGCTTTCTTT

abundance: -
j_gene: TRBJ2-2
v_gene: TRBV29-1
d_gene: TRBD1
CDR3aa: CSAGQQVPGELFF
CDR3nt: TGCAGCGCGGGACAGCAAGTGCCCGGGGAGCTGTTTTTT

abundance: few
j_gene: TRBJ2-2
v_gene: TRBV6-6
d_gene: -
CDR3aa: CATYTGELFF
CDR3nt: TGTGCCACCTACACCGGGGAGCTGTTTTTT

abundance: -
j_gene: TRBJ1-4
v_gene: TRBV5-1
d_gene: -
CDR3aa: CASSGAFGTNEKLFF
CDR3nt: TGCGCCAGCAGCGGGGCGTTTGGAACTAATGAAAAACTGTTTTTT

abundance: -
j_gene: TRBJ2-1
v_gene: TRBV2
d_gene: TRBD1
CDR3aa: CASTRGQGTHNEQFF
CDR3nt: TGTGCCAGCACCAGGGGACAGGGGACCCACAATGAGCAGTTCTTC

abundance: -
j_gene: TRBJ1-1
v_gene: TRBV5-1
d_gene: -
CDR3aa: CASSLVTADEAFF
CDR3nt: TGCGCCAGCAGCTTGGTCACAGCCGATGAAGCTTTCTTT

abundance: -
j_gene: TRBJ2-7
v_gene: TRBV6-5
d_gene: TRBD2
CDR3aa: CASSYSGGGEQYF
CDR3nt: TGTGCCAGCAGCTACTCGGGGGGGGGTGAGCAGTACTTC

abundance: -
j_gene: TRBJ1-3
v_gene: TRBV2
d_gene: TRBD1
CDR3aa: CASSTDRGSGNTIYF
CDR3nt: TGTGCCAGCAGTACCGACAGGGGATCTGGAAACACCATATATTTT

abundance: -
j_gene: TRBJ2-7
v_gene: TRBV10-3
d_gene: TRBD2
CDR3aa: CAISESGLAGEQYF
CDR3nt: TGTGCCATCAGTGAGTCGGGACTAGCCGGCGAGCAGTACTTC

abundance: -
j_gene: TRBJ2-1
v_gene: TRBV10-3
d_gene: TRBD2
CDR3aa: CAIRPGLAGGREQFF
CDR3nt: TGTGCCATCAGGCCGGGACTAGCGGGGGGGCGAGAGCAGTTCTTC

abundance: once
j_gene: TRBJ1-2
v_gene: TRBV10-3
d_gene: -
CDR3aa: CAILAQVYGYTF
CDR3nt: TGTGCCATCTTAGCACAGGTCTATGGCTACACCTTC

abundance: -
j_gene: TRBJ2-2
v_gene: TRBV15
d_gene: TRBD1
CDR3aa: CATKEGTDRLTGELFF
CDR3nt: TGTGCCACCAAAGAGGGGACAGACCGGCTCACCGGGGAGCTGTTTTTT

abundance: -
j_gene: TRBJ2-3
v_gene: TRBV7-3
d_gene: -
CDR3aa: CASSLGGSWVDTQYF
CDR3nt: TGTGCCAGCAGCTTAGGCGGCTCTTGGGTGGATACGCAGTATTTT

abundance: -
j_gene: TRBJ2-7
v_gene: TRBV13
d_gene: TRBD1
CDR3aa: CASSYPGQGNYEQYF
CDR3nt: TGTGCCAGCAGCTACCCGGGACAGGGGAACTACGAGCAGTACTTC

abundance: -
j_gene: TRBJ2-7
v_gene: TRBV27
d_gene: -
CDR3aa: CASRPTGYDF
CDR3nt: TGTGCCAGCAGACCGACAGGCTACGACTTC

abundance: -
j_gene: TRBJ2-7
v_gene: TRBV5-4
d_gene: -
CDR3aa: CASSLGSREYEQYF
CDR3nt: TGTGCCAGCAGCTTGGGGTCACGGGAGTACGAGCAGTACTTC

abundance: -
j_gene: TRBJ2-5
v_gene: TRBV7-8
d_gene: TRBD2
CDR3aa: CASSLGLGLAGTETQYF
CDR3nt: TGTGCCAGCAGCTTAGGGTTGGGTCTAGCGGGGACGGAGACCCAGTACTTC

abundance: -
j_gene: TRBJ1-1
v_gene: TRBV7-9
d_gene: TRBD1
CDR3aa: CASSLAGTGKGTEAFF
CDR3nt: TGTGCCAGCAGCTTAGCCGGGACAGGGAAGGGCACTGAAGCTTTCTTT

abundance: -
j_gene: TRBJ1-1
v_gene: TRBV5-1
d_gene: TRBD1
CDR3aa: CASSSGQTTEAFF
CDR3nt: TGCGCCAGCAGCTCGGGACAGACGACTGAAGCTTTCTTT

abundance: once
j_gene: TRBJ2-7
v_gene: TRBV27
d_gene: -
CDR3aa: CASSITGPYEQYF
CDR3nt: TGTGCCAGCAGTATTACAGGACCCTACGAGCAGTACTTC

abundance: few
j_gene: TRBJ2-7
v_gene: TRBV5-1
d_gene: TRBD1
CDR3aa: CASSLAFGQGYEQYF
CDR3nt: TGCGCCAGCAGCTTGGCTTTCGGACAGGGCTACGAGCAGTACTTC

abundance: -
j_gene: TRBJ1-1
v_gene: TRBV15
d_gene: -
CDR3aa: CATSRGPSGREGTEAFF
CDR3nt: TGTGCCACCAGCAGAGGCCCTTCAGGGAGGGAGGGGACTGAAGCTTTCTTT

abundance: few
j_gene: TRBJ2-1
v_gene: TRBV5-6
d_gene: TRBD2
CDR3aa: CASSHSGGAYNEQFF
CDR3nt: TGTGCCAGCAGCCATAGCGGGGGGGCCTACAATGAGCAGTTCTTC

abundance: -
j_gene: TRBJ2-4
v_gene: TRBV27
d_gene: TRBD1
CDR3aa: CASSSGQANIQYF
CDR3nt: TGTGCCAGCAGTTCGGGACAGGCCAACATTCAGTACTTC

abundance: few
j_gene: TRBJ2-1
v_gene: TRBV2
d_gene: -
CDR3aa: CASSEYLASPREQFF
CDR3nt: TGTGCCAGCAGTGAATATCTTGCTAGCCCCAGGGAGCAGTTCTTC

abundance: -
j_gene: TRBJ2-1
v_gene: TRBV7-2
d_gene: TRBD2
CDR3aa: CASSYQAGGYNEQFF
CDR3nt: TGTGCCAGCAGCTACCAGGCGGGGGGATACAATGAGCAGTTCTTC

abundance: -
j_gene: TRBJ1-1
v_gene: TRBV14
d_gene: TRBD1
CDR3aa: CASSRTGTGFLGEAFF
CDR3nt: TGTGCCAGCAGCCGGACCGGGACAGGGTTTTTAGGTGAAGCTTTCTTT

abundance: -
j_gene: TRBJ2-3
v_gene: TRBV4-1
d_gene: -
CDR3aa: CASSHFVADTQYF
CDR3nt: TGCGCCAGCAGCCACTTTGTAGCAGATACGCAGTATTTT

abundance: -
j_gene: TRBJ2-3
v_gene: TRBV5-4
d_gene: TRBD1
CDR3aa: CASSWGTGKTDTQYF
CDR3nt: TGTGCCAGCAGTTGGGGGACAGGGAAAACAGATACGCAGTATTTT

abundance: -
j_gene: TRBJ2-7
v_gene: TRBV13
d_gene: -
CDR3aa: CASSASQGKSHEQYF
CDR3nt: TGTGCCAGCAGCGCTAGCCAGGGGAAATCCCACGAGCAGTACTTC

abundance: -
j_gene: TRBJ1-1
v_gene: TRBV7-9
d_gene: TRBD1
CDR3aa: CASSARDRLNTEAFF
CDR3nt: TGTGCCAGCAGCGCGCGGGACAGGCTGAACACTGAAGCTTTCTTT

abundance: -
j_gene: TRBJ2-7
v_gene: TRBV4-1
d_gene: -
CDR3aa: CASSQEHRQGYEQYF
CDR3nt: TGCGCCAGCAGCCAAGAGCATAGGCAGGGCTACGAGCAGTACTTC

abundance: -
j_gene: TRBJ2-3
v_gene: TRBV5-6
d_gene: TRBD2
CDR3aa: CASSFSGADTQYF
CDR3nt: TGTGCCAGCAGCTTCAGCGGGGCGGATACGCAGTATTTT

abundance: -
j_gene: TRBJ1-1
v_gene: TRBV11-3
d_gene: -
CDR3aa: CASSYGLHTEAFF
CDR3nt: TGTGCCAGCAGCTATGGCCTCCACACTGAAGCTTTCTTT

abundance: -
j_gene: TRBJ2-3
v_gene: TRBV6-1
d_gene: -
CDR3aa: CAISPTPRTGATQYF
CDR3nt: TGTGCCATCTCTCCAACCCCGCGGACTGGAGCGACGCAGTATTTT

abundance: -
j_gene: TRBJ2-1
v_gene: TRBV7-2
d_gene: TRBD2
CDR3aa: CASSLERGYEQFF
CDR3nt: TGTGCCAGCAGCTTAGAGCGGGGCTATGAGCAGTTCTTC

abundance: -
j_gene: TRBJ2-2
v_gene: TRBV15
d_gene: -
CDR3aa: CATSRGGLNTGELFF
CDR3nt: TGTGCCACCAGCAGAGGGGGCTTGAACACCGGGGAGCTGTTTTTT

abundance: -
j_gene: TRBJ1-4
v_gene: TRBV6-1
d_gene: -
CDR3aa: CAIPGSGDEKLFF
CDR3nt: TGTGCCATCCCGGGATCTGGGGATGAAAAACTGTTTTTT

abundance: few
j_gene: TRBJ2-5
v_gene: TRBV7-6
d_gene: -
CDR3aa: CASSPYQETQYF
CDR3nt: TGTGCCAGCAGCCCGTACCAAGAGACCCAGTACTTC

abundance: -
j_gene: TRBJ1-6
v_gene: TRBV7-2
d_gene: -
CDR3aa: CASSLEPTYNSPLHF
CDR3nt: TGTGCCAGCAGCTTAGAGCCGACTTATAATTCACCCCTCCACTTT

abundance: -
j_gene: TRBJ2-7
v_gene: TRBV4-1
d_gene: -
CDR3aa: CASSQVVRYEQYF
CDR3nt: TGCGCCAGCAGCCAAGTTGTTCGGTACGAGCAGTACTTC

abundance: -
j_gene: TRBJ1-1
v_gene: TRBV6-6
d_gene: -
CDR3aa: CVSNPQGLTEAFF
CDR3nt: TGTGTCAGCAACCCACAGGGCCTCACTGAAGCTTTCTTT

abundance: -
j_gene: TRBJ1-2
v_gene: TRBV5-1
d_gene: -
CDR3aa: CASSPPGEGYTF
CDR3nt: TGCGCCAGCAGCCCCCCGGGAGAGGGCTACACCTTC

abundance: -
j_gene: TRBJ2-3
v_gene: TRBV5-6
d_gene: TRBD2
CDR3aa: CASSLGAGATDTQYF
CDR3nt: TGTGCCAGCAGCTTGGGGGCGGGAGCCACAGATACGCAGTATTTT

abundance: -
j_gene: TRBJ2-1
v_gene: TRBV19
d_gene: -
CDR3aa: CASSILAAPYNEQFF
CDR3nt: TGTGCCAGTAGTATATTAGCGGCCCCCTACAATGAGCAGTTCTTC